The 9 T cell receptor beta chains below come from one sample, sequenced in a study of T cell repertoires in cytomegalovirus infection. Antigens of these TCRs are unknown. TCRdb re-called the reads through MiXCR, storing one row per CDR3 protein. The sample shows roughly 860,000 distinct CDR3 sequences, 32% of them seen only once. The material was cultured CD8+ T cells from PBMCs, obtained from culture after CMV antigen stimulation. These receptors all come from a human donor in good health (CMV status not recorded). Some clones in this sample may be carry-over from other donors' samples.

This clonotype was observed a handful of times. The CDR3: CASSLRASMVGSYSNQPQHF. The CDR3 DNA follows: TGTGCCAGCAGCTTGCGGGCAAGCATGGTAGGATCCTATAGCAATCAGCCCCAGCATTTT. The V and J genes are TRBV5-6 and TRBJ1-5; D uncertain. The length of the CDR3 is 20 residues. CDR1 SGHDT and CDR2 YYEEEE come from the germline V gene. V was trimmed by 1 base and J by 0 bases, leaving 23 bases between them.

This clonotype was observed at least ten times. At one end the junction does not follow the germline gene, possibly because of a read error. The chain links TRBV7-6 to TRBJ2-7; D is possibly TRBD2 (5 bases). From germline, CDR1 is SGHVS and CDR2 FNYEAQ. The CDR3 contains 12 residues. DNA for the CDR3: TGTGCCAGCAGTTTAGACGGGGACGAGCAGTACTTC. Translated, it gives CASSLDGDEQYF.

V usage is TRBV7-6 and J usage is TRBJ1-1; the D is unclear. CDR3 length equals 18 residues. Germline V lookup: CDR1 SGHVS, CDR2 FNYEAQ. The V gene lost 0 bases and the J gene lost 1 base, with 18 bases spanning the gap. The CDR3 DNA reads as TGTGCCAGCAGCTTAGCGCGGGTGGTGTCAGGAGGGAACACTGAAGCTTTCTTT. It translates to CASSLARVVSGGNTEAFF.

The CDR3 sequence: CASSSHPGQDAYEQYF. The CDR3 coding sequence is TGCGCCAGCAGCTCACATCCGGGACAGGACGCCTACGAGCAGTACTTC. The rearrangement links TRBV5-1 to TRBJ2-7; 8 bases map to TRBD1. Unmatched junction bases numbered 10, after V lost 3 bases and J lost 2 bases. Per the germline V gene, CDR1 is SGHRS and CDR2 is YFSETQ. CDR3 length: 16 amino acids.

This clonotype was found a few times. This sequence joins TRBV20-1 and TRBJ1-2; weak D call: TRBD1 (5 bases). Trimming left V 3 bases short and J 4 bases short, with 9 bases between. This CDR3 comprises 12 residues. Germline V gene sequence: CDR1 DFQATT, CDR2 SNEGSKA (reference sequence). CDR3 region: CSARGTVYGYTF. DNA of the CDR3: TGCAGTGCTAGGGGGACGGTCTATGGCTACACCTTC.

The rearrangement uses TRBV19 and TRBJ1-6; 7 bases fit TRBD1. The V gene end was trimmed by 6 bases and the J gene end by 3 bases; junction bases not matched to a gene: 8. Germline-derived CDR1 and CDR2 are LNHDA and SQIVND (reference sequence). This CDR3 has 16 amino acids. For the CDR3, the DNA is TGTGCCAGTAGAGGGGGGGACAGCTACTATAATTCACCCCTCCACTTT. Translating gives CASRGGDSYYNSPLHF. Looking up the rest from reference TRBV19 and TRBJ1-6 gives the full variable domain: DGGITQSPKYLFRKEGQNVTLSCEQNLNHDAMYWYRQDPGQGLRLIYYSQIVNDFQKGDIAEGYSVSREKKESFPLTVTSAQKNPTAFYLCASRGGDSYYNSPLHFGNGTRLTVT.

The chain couples TRBV29-1 to TRBJ1-2, with D perhaps TRBD1 (6 bases). Trimming left V 5 bases short and J 0 bases short, with 13 bases between. In germline, CDR1 is SQVTM, CDR2 ANQGSEA. This CDR3 is built from 14 residues. The CDR3 DNA follows: TGCAGCGTTCAATCGGACAGTTCTAACTATGGCTACACCTTC. It codes for CSVQSDSSNYGYTF.

This clonotype has more than one count but fewer than ten. CDR3 region: CAISYENNYGYTF. The CDR3 nucleotides are TGTGCCATCAGTTACGAGAACAACTATGGCTACACCTTC. The chain is built from TRBV10-3 and TRBJ1-2; D is ambiguous. V dropped 5 bases and J dropped 2 bases, with 9 bases sitting between them. Germline V CDR1 and CDR2: ENHRY, SYGVKD. The CDR3 has 13 amino acids.

The rearrangement links TRBV27 to TRBJ2-1; TRBD1 matches 11 bases. The V gene's germline CDR1 is MNHEY and CDR2 SMNVEV (reference sequence). The trim removed 6 bases at V and 8 bases at J, leaving 15 bases unmatched. The CDR3 runs to 17 residues. The CDR3 loop is CASSPGQGASKHDEQFF. CDR3 nucleotides: TGTGCCAGCAGCCCCGGACAGGGGGCTTCAAAACACGATGAGCAGTTCTTC.